This T cell receptor beta chain appears in the sequencing data of a study of blood T cells in healthy people across ages. CDR3 length: 16 amino acids. V trimming: 6 bases; J trimming: 6 bases; junction bases outside the gene matches: 8. This clonotype was detected a few times. The use of a sample-barcoded 5' primer and a J-beta primer mix characterized a second PCR of 7 to 11 cycles. One entry per CDR3 protein results from TCRdb running MiXCR on the 5' RACE reads. The sample consists of approximately 880,000 distinct CDR3 sequences, 45% to 50% of them appearing once. The chain joins TRBV12-3 or TRBV12-4 to TRBJ2-1; 13 bases map to TRBD2. Source material: blood. The TCR originated in a man aged 30 to 45 in good health. CDR3: CASRGLAGHSSNEQFF. The CDR3 bases are TGTGCCAGCAGGGGACTAGCGGGGCACTCTTCCAATGAGCAGTTCTTC.